The clone carrying this T cell receptor beta chain has only a few counts. This record comes from a study of blood T cell repertoires in COVID-19. TCRdb's copy holds only in-frame clones and misses some; the assay was immunoSEQ multiplex PCR. The sample consists of about 280,000 clones, 87% of them appearing once. The germline V gene has CDR1 SGHNT and CDR2 YENEEA. The length of the CDR3 is 13 residues. With 5 bases removed from V and 3 bases from J, the gap between germline ends came to 10 bases. The rearrangement links TRBV11-3 to TRBJ2-5; D might be TRBD1 (5 bases). The clonotype originates from a woman aged 35 to 49 who had recovered from COVID-19. The specimen sequenced was PBMCs or T cells enriched from blood (not recorded which). The CDR3 region has the DNA TGTGCCAGCAGCGCCGGACATAAAGAGACCCAGTACTTC. This translates into CASSAGHKETQYF.